This is a list of T cell receptor beta chains from one sample in a study of T cells after yellow fever vaccination. TCRdb re-derived calls from the 5' RACE reads in MiXCR, one entry per CDR3 protein. The sample consists of about 320,000 distinct CDR3 sequences, around a tenth of them appearing once. The sequencing here drew on CD4+ T cells sorted from PBMCs, taken 45 days after the yellow fever booster vaccination. The receptor set was obtained from a man between 18 and 35 years old who received the YFV17D yellow fever vaccine. The CDR3 runs from the conserved cysteine through the conserved F or W. The D gene is left open where the match is weak. Clone size is not always given. Where it is, it says once, few, many or a class for expanded clones.

V	size	J	D	CDR3	DNA
TRBV20-1	.	TRBJ2-3	.	CSARVTSSGDTQYF	TGCAGTGCTAGAGTGACTAGTTCAGGAGATACGCAGTATTTT
TRBV28	many	TRBJ1-5	.	CASSEFAGYRDSNQPQHF	TGTGCCAGCAGCGAGTTTGCGGGCTACCGGGACAGCAATCAGCCCCAGCATTTT
TRBV5-1	few	TRBJ1-4	.	CASSSRATNEKLFF	TGCGCCAGCAGCAGTAGAGCAACTAATGAAAAACTGTTTTTT
TRBV28	.	TRBJ2-1	TRBD1	CASSSLTTSPGQGIPYNEQFF	TGTGCCAGCAGTTCGCTAACGACCTCACCGGGACAGGGGATCCCCTACAATGAGCAGTTCTTC
TRBV11-2	many	TRBJ2-5	.	CASSLDFRTDQETQYF	TGTGCCAGCAGCTTAGATTTTCGGACGGACCAAGAGACCCAGTACTTC
TRBV7-8	many	TRBJ2-5	TRBD2	CASSLVATSGGIRVAQYF	TGTGCCAGCAGCTTAGTGGCGACTAGCGGGGGAATTCGGGTGGCCCAGTACTTC
TRBV4-1	few	TRBJ2-2	.	CASSHHTGTGELFF	TGCGCCAGCAGCCACCACACAGGCACCGGGGAGCTGTTTTTT
TRBV4-1	medium-sized	TRBJ1-6	.	CASSQDRGAHNSPLHF	TGCGCCAGCAGCCAAGATCGGGGGGCTCATAATTCACCCCTCCACTTT
TRBV20-1	few	TRBJ2-1	.	CSAETNYNEQFF	TGCAGTGCGGAAACCAATTACAATGAGCAGTTCTTC
TRBV6-2/TRBV6-3	few	TRBJ1-5	TRBD1	CASSQDREQPQHF	TGTGCCAGCAGTCAGGACAGGGAACAGCCCCAGCATTTT
TRBV28	few	TRBJ2-3	.	CASKVWGGAYTDTQYF	TGTGCCAGCAAAGTCTGGGGGGGGGCCTACACAGATACGCAGTATTTT
TRBV9	few	TRBJ2-2	.	CASSARPFAGEGTTGELFF	TGTGCCAGCAGCGCCCGTCCATTTGCCGGGGAAGGGACCACCGGGGAGCTGTTTTTT
TRBV7-6	many	TRBJ1-1	.	CASSQQGNTEAFF	TGTGCCAGCAGCCAACAGGGCAACACTGAAGCTTTCTTT
TRBV5-1	few	TRBJ1-2	.	CASSLVSFYGYTF	TGCGCCAGCAGCTTGGTTTCCTTCTATGGCTACACCTTC